The source of this T cell receptor (beta chain) is a study of regulatory T cells in long-lasting Graves disease. Findings and caveats of the study: Thyroid tissue went unexamined; only peripheral blood was analyzed.

Sequencing libraries for TCR beta were prepared with iRepertoire HTBI primers and Arm-PCR of CDR3 regions. TCRdb reanalysed the multiplex PCR reads using MiXCR and keeps one entry per CDR3 protein. The sample carries 350,000 to 450,000 distinct CDR3 sequences, about 15% recorded once. The table lists this clonotype with many counts. The antigen is unknown. Germline trimming cut 5 bases from V and 14 bases from J; bases unmatched to any gene: 13. CDR1 is PRHDT, CDR2 FYEKMQ, per germline (reference sequence). This CDR3 is built from 15 residues. Stated time point: newly diagnosed GD, antithyroid drugs for less than 3 months. The TCR library used RNA extracted from PBMCs. The data also belong to a second study, concerning T cells in Graves' hyperthyroidism and ophthalmopathy.

The input for sequencing was peripheral blood mononuclear cells (PBMCs), taken at new diagnosis, from a patient treated with antithyroid drugs. V and J are TRBV13 and TRBJ2-1; 12 bases are a match to TRBD2. This sequence originates from a woman under 40 with Graves disease. CDR3 sequence reads: CASSLRLAGVSWEFF. The CDR3 bases are TGTGCCAGCAGCCTTCGACTAGCGGGAGTATCTTGGGAGTTCTTC.